This section outlines one TCR beta chain sequence together with its context. The antigen is not known. J lost 10 bases, V lost 1 base, and 8 bases had no gene match. This CDR3 has 15 amino acids. CDR1 is LGHDT, CDR2 YNNKEL, per germline (reference sequence). The sample is drawn from a study of early T cells in non-severe SARS-CoV-2 infection. Study results and caveats: Using VDJdb, the matching emphasized anti-spike CD8 responses while missing private and CD4 specificities.

In TCRdb, the 5' RACE reads were re-called with MiXCR into one record per CDR3 protein. The sample holds approximately 70,000 distinct CDR3 sequences, about 12% seen once. This sequence joins TRBV3-1 and TRBJ2-3, with 10 positions matching TRBD2. The receptor's source is an adult who was a healthcare worker with PCR-confirmed SARS-CoV-2 infection or an uninfected control (not recorded which). Sequencing input: whole blood. CDR3 amino acids: CASSQAGAGGMAQYF. Here the CDR3 DNA reads TGTGCCAGCAGCCAAGCCGGAGCGGGGGGGATGGCGCAGTATTTT.